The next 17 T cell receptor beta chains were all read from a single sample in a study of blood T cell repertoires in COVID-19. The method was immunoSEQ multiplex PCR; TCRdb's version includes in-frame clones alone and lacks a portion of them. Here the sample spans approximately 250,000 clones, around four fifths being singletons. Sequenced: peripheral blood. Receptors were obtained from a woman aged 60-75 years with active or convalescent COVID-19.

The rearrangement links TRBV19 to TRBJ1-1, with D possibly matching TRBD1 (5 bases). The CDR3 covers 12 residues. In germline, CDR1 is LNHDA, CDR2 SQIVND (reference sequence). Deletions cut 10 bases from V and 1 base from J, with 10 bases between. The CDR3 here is CAIKTENTEAFF. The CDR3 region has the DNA TGTGCCATAAAGACAGAGAACACTGAAGCTTTCTTT.

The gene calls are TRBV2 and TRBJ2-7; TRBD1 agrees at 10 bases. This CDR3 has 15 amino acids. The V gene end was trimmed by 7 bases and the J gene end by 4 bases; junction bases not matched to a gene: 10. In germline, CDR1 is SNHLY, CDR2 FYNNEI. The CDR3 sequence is CASTEAGTGVYEQYV. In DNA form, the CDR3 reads TGTGCCAGCACCGAGGCCGGGACAGGGGTTTACGAGCAGTACGTC.

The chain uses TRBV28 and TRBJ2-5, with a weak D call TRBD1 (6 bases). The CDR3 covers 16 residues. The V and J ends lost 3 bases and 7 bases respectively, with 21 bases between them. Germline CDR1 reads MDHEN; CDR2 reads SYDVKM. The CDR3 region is CASSFPITGDTSTQYF. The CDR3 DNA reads TGTGCCAGCAGTTTCCCTATAACCGGGGACACTTCGACCCAGTACTTC.

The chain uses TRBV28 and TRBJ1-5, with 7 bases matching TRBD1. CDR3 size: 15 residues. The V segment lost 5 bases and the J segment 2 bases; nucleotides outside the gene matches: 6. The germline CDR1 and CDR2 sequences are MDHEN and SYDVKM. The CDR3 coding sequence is TGTGCCAGCAGTCTCGAGACAGGGCGCAATCAGCCCCAGCATTTT. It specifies CASSLETGRNQPQHF. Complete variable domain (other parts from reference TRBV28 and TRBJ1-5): DVKVTQSSRYLVKRTGEKVFLECVQDMDHENMFWYRQDPGLGLRLIYFSYDVKMKEKGDIPEGYSVSREKKERFSLILESASTNQTSMYLCASSLETGRNQPQHFGDGTRLSIL.

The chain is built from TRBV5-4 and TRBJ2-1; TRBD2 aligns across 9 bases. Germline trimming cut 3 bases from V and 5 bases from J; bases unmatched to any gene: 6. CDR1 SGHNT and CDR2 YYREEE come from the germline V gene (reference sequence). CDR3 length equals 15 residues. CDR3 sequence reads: CASSWAGGPHNEQFF. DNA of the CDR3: TGTGCCAGCAGCTGGGCGGGAGGGCCCCACAATGAGCAGTTCTTC. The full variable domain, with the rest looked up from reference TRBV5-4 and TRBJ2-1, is ETGVTQSPTHLIKTRGQQVTLRCSSQSGHNTVSWYQQALGQGPQFIFQYYREEENGRGNFPPRFSGLQFPNYSSELNVNALELDDSALYLCASSWAGGPHNEQFFGPGTRLTVL.

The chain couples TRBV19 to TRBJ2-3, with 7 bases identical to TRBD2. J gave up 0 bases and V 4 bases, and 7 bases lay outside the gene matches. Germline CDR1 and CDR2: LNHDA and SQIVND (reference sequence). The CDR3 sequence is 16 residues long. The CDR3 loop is CASSRSGTPSTDTQYF. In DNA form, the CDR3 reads TGTGCCAGTAGTAGAAGCGGGACTCCTAGCACAGATACGCAGTATTTT. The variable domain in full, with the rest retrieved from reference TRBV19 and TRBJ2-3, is DGGITQSPKYLFRKEGQNVTLSCEQNLNHDAMYWYRQDPGQGLRLIYYSQIVNDFQKGDIAEGYSVSREKKESFPLTVTSAQKNPTAFYLCASSRSGTPSTDTQYFGPGTRLTVL.

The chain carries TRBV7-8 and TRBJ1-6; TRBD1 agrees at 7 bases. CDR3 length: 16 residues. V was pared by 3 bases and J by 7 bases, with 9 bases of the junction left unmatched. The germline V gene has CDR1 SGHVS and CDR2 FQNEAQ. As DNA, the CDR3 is TGTGCCAGCAGCTTGAACAACAGGGGTTCCAATTCACCCCTCCACTTT. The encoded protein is CASSLNNRGSNSPLHF.

CDR3 bases: TGTGCCAGCAGCTTAGAGGGGGGACTAGCGGCCTCCTACGAGCAGTACTTC. It codes for CASSLEGGLAASYEQYF. J is TRBJ2-7 and V is TRBV7-8; 11 positions agree with TRBD2. The ends lost 1 base at V and 0 bases at J; junction bases unmatched: 5. The CDR3 has 17 amino acids. Germline values: CDR1 SGHVS, CDR2 FQNEAQ.

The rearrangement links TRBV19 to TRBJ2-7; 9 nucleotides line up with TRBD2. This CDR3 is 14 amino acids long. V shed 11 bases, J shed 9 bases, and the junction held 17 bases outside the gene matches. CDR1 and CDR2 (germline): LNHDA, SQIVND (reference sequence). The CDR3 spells CASRAGSGRSVQYF. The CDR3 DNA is TGTGCCTCGAGAGCGGGTAGCGGGAGATCAGTGCAGTACTTC.

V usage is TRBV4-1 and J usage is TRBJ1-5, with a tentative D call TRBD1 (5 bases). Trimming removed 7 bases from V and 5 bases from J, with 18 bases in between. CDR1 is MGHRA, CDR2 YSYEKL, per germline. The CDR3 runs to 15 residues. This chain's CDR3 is CASTEGRGGDQPQHF. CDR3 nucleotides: TGCGCCAGCACGGAGGGTAGGGGTGGCGATCAGCCCCAGCATTTT.

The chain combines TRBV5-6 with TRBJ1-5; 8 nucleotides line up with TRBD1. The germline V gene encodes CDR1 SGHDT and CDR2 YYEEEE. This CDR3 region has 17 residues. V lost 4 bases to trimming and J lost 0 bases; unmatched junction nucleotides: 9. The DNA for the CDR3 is TGTGCCAGCAGCCTTTACCGGGACAGGTATAGCAATCAGCCCCAGCATTTT. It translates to CASSLYRDRYSNQPQHF.

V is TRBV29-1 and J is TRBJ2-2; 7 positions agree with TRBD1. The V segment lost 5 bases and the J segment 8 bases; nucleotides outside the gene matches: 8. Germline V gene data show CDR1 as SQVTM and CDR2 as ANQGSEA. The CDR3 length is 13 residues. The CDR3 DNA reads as TGCAGCGTTAAGACAGGGCAGAGTGGGGAGCTGTTTTTT. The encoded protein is CSVKTGQSGELFF.

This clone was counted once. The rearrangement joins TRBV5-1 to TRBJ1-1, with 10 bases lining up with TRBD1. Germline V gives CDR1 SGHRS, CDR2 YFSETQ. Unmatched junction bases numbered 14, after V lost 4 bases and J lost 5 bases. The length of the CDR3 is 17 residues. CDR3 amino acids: CASSRIGTGVLGTEAFF. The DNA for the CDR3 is TGCGCCAGCAGCAGAATTGGGACAGGGGTTTTGGGGACTGAAGCTTTCTTT.

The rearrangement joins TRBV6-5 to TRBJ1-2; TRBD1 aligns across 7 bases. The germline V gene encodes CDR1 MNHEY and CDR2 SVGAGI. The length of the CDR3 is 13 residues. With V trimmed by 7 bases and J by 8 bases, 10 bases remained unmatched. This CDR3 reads CASKPTGMRGYTF. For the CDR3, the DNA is TGTGCCAGCAAACCGACAGGGATGAGGGGCTACACCTTC.

CDR3 amino acids: CASSLRPGETGGMYEQYV. The CDR3 nucleotides are TGCGCCAGCAGCCTACGACCCGGCGAGACAGGGGGCATGTACGAGCAGTACGTC. The V gene is TRBV4-1, the J gene TRBJ2-7, with 10 positions matching TRBD1. The CDR3 runs 18 residues. From germline, CDR1 is MGHRA and CDR2 YSYEKL. V shed 4 bases, J shed 4 bases, and the junction held 16 bases outside the gene matches.

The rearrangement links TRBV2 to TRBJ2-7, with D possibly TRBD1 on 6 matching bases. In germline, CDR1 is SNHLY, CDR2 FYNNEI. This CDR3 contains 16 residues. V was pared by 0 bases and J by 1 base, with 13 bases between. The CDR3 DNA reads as TGTGCCAGCAGTGAAGCAGGGAAGGGGGATTCCTACGAGCAGTACTTC. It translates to CASSEAGKGDSYEQYF.

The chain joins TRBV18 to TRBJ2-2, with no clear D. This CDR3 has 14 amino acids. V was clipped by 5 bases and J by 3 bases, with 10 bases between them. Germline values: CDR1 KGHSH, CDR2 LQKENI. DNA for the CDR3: TGTGCCAGCTCAGATATGAGAGACACCGGGGAGCTGTTTTTT. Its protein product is CASSDMRDTGELFF.